A single sample gave rise to the 2 T cell receptor beta chains below, sequenced in a study of vaccination effects on CD4 cells after COVID-19. Using immunoSEQ multiplex PCR, the repertoire was profiled, and TCRdb retains in-frame clones only, with some absent. The data show tens of thousands of clones, with 73% seen just once and 30% to 40% held by the top ten. ViraFEST expansion of antigen-specific CD4+ T cells with viral peptide pools preceded sequencing. On day 10 of culture, CD4+ T cells were separated out. PCR showed that the person got SARS-CoV-2 infection at some point between March and December 2020. These TCRs are of unknown antigen specificity. The sequences come from CD4+ T cells from PBMCs cultured with a peptide pool, collected before COVID-19 vaccination. The origin of the receptors is a human donor who had a prior SARS-CoV-2 infection.

The V gene is TRBV3-1 (or the pseudogene TRBV3-2), the J gene TRBJ2-4, with no clear D. The CDR3 is 16 amino acids. V dropped 0 bases and J dropped 0 bases, with 9 bases sitting between them. CDR1 is LGHDT and CDR2 is YNNKEL in the germline V gene (reference sequence). The CDR3 DNA reads as TGTGCCAGCAGCCAAGATAGATCCCTAGCCAAAAACATTCAGTACTTC. Protein product: CASSQDRSLAKNIQYF.

For the CDR3, the DNA is TGCGCCAGCAGCCGGGGGGGGCTAGCGGTCTTGGGGAATGAGCAGTTCTTC. Its translation is CASSRGGLAVLGNEQFF. The chain links TRBV4-1 to TRBJ2-1; D may be TRBD2 (7 bases). This CDR3 spans 17 amino acids. V was pared by 4 bases and J by 7 bases, with 23 bases between. In germline, CDR1 is MGHRA, CDR2 YSYEKL.